Following are 14 T cell receptor beta chains from one sample sequenced in a study of CD8 T cells in ankylosing spondylitis. Notes on the study in general: It appeared that ankylosing spondylitis blood was characterized by a TCR beta motif of roughly 8 highly homologous variants.

From the 5' RACE reads, TCRdb called clonotypes with MiXCR, one entry per CDR3 protein. The sample has 750,000 to 850,000 distinct CDR3 sequences, approximately 10% seen once. The antigens for these receptors are not known. The sample taken for sequencing was blood, either unsorted or a sorted T cell fraction (not recorded which). The receptors derive from a male donor with ankylosing spondylitis.

This clonotype has a count of ten or more. V gene TRBV4-2 combines with J gene TRBJ2-1, with D tentatively TRBD1 or TRBD2 (5 bases each). The CDR3 totals 14 residues. Germline CDR1 reads LGHNA; CDR2 reads YNFKEQ. The V end lost 0 bases, the J end lost 10 bases, and 13 bases lay between the germline ends. The CDR3 DNA is TGTGCCAGCAGCCAAGAAGTGGGGGATCGGGAGCAGTTCTTC. This translates into CASSQEVGDREQFF.

The rearrangement links TRBV6-1 to TRBJ2-3, with TRBD1 as a possible D gene (5 bases). The germline V and J ends were trimmed by 2 bases and 0 bases, with 9 bases remaining between them. The length of the CDR3 is 15 residues. CDR1 and CDR2 (germline): MNHNS, SASEGT. As DNA, the CDR3 is TGTGCCAGCAGTGAAAGGGGCGGTAGCACAGATACGCAGTATTTT. Amino acid sequence: CASSERGGSTDTQYF.

This chain connects TRBV2 to TRBJ1-4; D gene uncertain. There are 12 residues in the CDR3. The V end was cut by 10 bases, the J end by 5 bases, with 11 bases between. The germline V gene encodes CDR1 SNHLY and CDR2 FYNNEI. The CDR3 DNA is TGTGCCACCTCGGCAGAGAATGAAAAACTGTTTTTT. It encodes CATSAENEKLFF.

Ten or more counts support this clonotype. The gene calls are TRBV12-3 or TRBV12-4 and TRBJ1-5; maybe TRBD1 (5 bases). The CDR3 has 12 amino acids. V was shortened by 2 bases and J by 9 bases, with 8 bases between the two germline ends. This chain's CDR3 is CASSLQGLPQHF. In DNA form, the CDR3 reads TGTGCCAGCAGTTTACAGGGACTGCCCCAGCATTTT.

Concerning this clonotype itself: It may be a read error: a sequence one base away is much more abundant. The V call is TRBV5-1, the J call TRBJ2-5; D tentatively reads TRBD1 or TRBD2 (5 bases each). The CDR3 is 13 residues long. CDR1 is SGHRS, CDR2 YFSETQ, per germline. The DNA of the CDR3 is TGCGCCAGCAGCTTGGGGGACGGAGAGACCCAGCACTTC. The encoded protein is CASSLGDGETQHF. The whole variable domain, remainder taken from reference TRBV5-1 and TRBJ2-5, is KAGVTQTPRYLIKTRGQQVTLSCSPISGHRSVSWYQQTPGQGLQFLFEYFSETQRNKGNFPGRFSGRQFSNSRSEMNVSTLELGDSALYLCASSLGDGETQHFGPGTRLLVL.

The chain combines TRBV10-3 with TRBJ1-2; no reliable D call. The V and J ends lost 3 bases and 6 bases respectively, with 5 bases between them. Germline CDR1 is ENHRY and CDR2 is SYGVKD. CDR3 size: 11 residues. The DNA of the CDR3 is TGTGCCATCAGTGATGGGGATGGCTACACCTTC. It specifies CAISDGDGYTF.

This clonotype was detected only a few times. The chain recombines TRBV7-2 with TRBJ2-1; D is ambiguous. CDR1 is SGHTA and CDR2 is FQGNSA in the germline V gene. This CDR3 has 15 residues. Deletions cut 7 bases from V and 0 bases from J, with 13 bases between. CDR3 residues: CASTQWPSSYNEQFF. The DNA for the CDR3 is TGTGCCAGCACCCAATGGCCATCCTCCTACAATGAGCAGTTCTTC.

This clonotype was detected a few times. The rearrangement joins TRBV3-1 to TRBJ2-5; D remains ambiguous. The CDR3 has 13 amino acids. Looked up from germline, CDR1 is LGHDT and CDR2 is YNNKEL (reference sequence). Trimming stripped 0 bases from V and 4 bases from J, with 6 bases between. The CDR3 sequence is CASSQDQGETQYF. The CDR3 region has the DNA TGTGCCAGCAGCCAAGATCAAGGAGAGACCCAGTACTTC.

A few counts support this clonotype. The rearrangement links TRBV12-3 or TRBV12-4 to TRBJ2-1; TRBD2 matches at 14 bases. V trimming: 5 bases; J trimming: 7 bases; junction bases outside the gene matches: 4. This CDR3 has 15 residues. The CDR3, as DNA: TGTGCCAGCAGTAAGACTAGCGGGGGGGGGAATGAGCAGTTCTTC. Amino acids: CASSKTSGGGNEQFF.

This chain joins TRBV20-1 and TRBJ2-5; D is possibly TRBD1 (6 bases). With 6 bases removed from V and 9 bases from J, the gap between germline ends came to 23 bases. From germline, CDR1 is DFQATT and CDR2 SNEGSKA (reference sequence). CDR3 size: 14 residues. CDR3 nucleotide sequence: TGCAGTGCAGCTATTCCAGGGGCCAGGCTCGCCCAGTACTTC. Translated, it gives CSAAIPGARLAQYF.

Worth noting for this clonotype: An end of the junction does not agree with germline; a read error may underlie this. The gene calls are TRBV6-5 and TRBJ2-3; a weak D match, TRBD2 (6 bases). The CDR3 covers 17 residues. From germline, CDR1 is MNHEY and CDR2 SVGAGI. The CDR3 here is CVSSYSFTGVSPDTQYF. In DNA, the CDR3 is TGTGTCAGCAGTTATTCCTTCACGGGAGTGTCCCCAGATACGCAGTATTTT.

The chain employs TRBV27 and TRBJ2-5; unclear D gene. With 2 bases removed from V and 7 bases from J, the gap between germline ends came to 11 bases. This CDR3 comprises 13 residues. CDR1 is MNHEY and CDR2 is SMNVEV in the germline V gene (reference sequence). The CDR3 nucleotides read TGTGCCAGCAGTTTACCCGGGTCCGGGACCCAGTACTTC. Encoded protein: CASSLPGSGTQYF.

The chain carries TRBV5-1 and TRBJ2-7; D might be TRBD1 or TRBD2, each matching 5 bases. V lost 4 bases and J lost 0, with 17 bases in between. The CDR3 totals 16 residues. The V gene's germline CDR1 is SGHRS and CDR2 YFSETQ. The CDR3 sequence is CASSRSVGGSSYEQYF. CDR3 nucleotides: TGCGCCAGCAGCCGCTCGGTTGGGGGAAGCTCCTACGAGCAGTACTTC.

The chain carries TRBV20-1 and TRBJ2-2; 9 positions agree with TRBD1. Germline V lookup: CDR1 DFQATT, CDR2 SNEGSKA (reference sequence). The CDR3 consists of 15 residues. Trimming cost V 0 bases and J 9 bases; bases outside gene matches: 8. As DNA, the CDR3 is TGCAGTGCTAGAGACCGTCCCGGGACAGGGAGGGAGCTGTTTTTT. This translates into CSARDRPGTGRELFF.